This passage covers 3 T cell receptor beta chains from one sample sequenced in a study of metastatic and nonmetastatic thyroid tumors (dated by TCRdb to about 2020). The library came from PCR. Data came from an Illumina HiSeq 4000. In TCRdb, the public reads were trimmed at Q25 with fastp and aligned with MiXCR, with productive beta chains retained. This sample is represented by some 20,000 clones; 20% to 25% of them were singletons. Approximately 8.1% of the sample lies in the top ten. None of the patients had been given any treatment before thyroid surgery. Sequencing used adjacent normal tissue. These receptors all come from a female donor with papillary thyroid cancer or a benign thyroid nodule (not recorded which). Some clones in this sample may be carry-over from other donors' samples.

This clone occurred a few times. Germline and junction disagree at one end, which may indicate a read error. This chain links TRBV12-3 or TRBV12-4 with TRBJ1-3; D gene uncertain. CDR3 length: 12 residues. CDR3 loop: CTSSPYSNTIYF. CDR3 DNA sequence: TGTACCAGCAGTCCGTACAGTAACACCATATATTTT.

This chain uses TRBV7-2 with TRBJ1-5; no clear D gene. This CDR3 contains 14 residues. V was shortened by 3 bases and J by 3 bases, with 9 bases between the two germline ends. Germline V gene data show CDR1 as SGHTA and CDR2 as FQGNSA. The CDR3 DNA reads as TGTGCCAGCAGCTTCAACGGTCTCAATCAGCCCCAGCATTTT. Translation gives CASSFNGLNQPQHF.

The V and J genes are TRBV6-5 and TRBJ2-7, with 13 bases identical to TRBD2. CDR3 length: 16 amino acids. Germline trimming cut 4 bases from V and 7 bases from J; bases unmatched to any gene: 10. Germline lookup yields CDR1 MNHEY and CDR2 SVGAGI. In DNA form, the CDR3 reads TGTGCCAGCAGTTTGGGACTAGCGGGGCCTTTTGCGGAGCAGTACTTC. It translates to CASSLGLAGPFAEQYF.